This TCR beta chain was sequenced during a study of control samples from healthy donors and cancer patients. Only in-frame clones appear in the TCRdb table, and some are missing; sequencing was by immunoSEQ multiplex PCR. The table has fewer than 95,000 clones, 85% seen once. The CDR3 length is 15 residues. The germline V gene has CDR1 SNHLY and CDR2 FYNNEI. Trimming took 6 bases from V and 5 from J; bases not matched to a gene: 10. The TCR was taken from a man aged 30 to 39 in good health. Source material: blood. The chain recombines TRBV2 with TRBJ1-5; the match to TRBD1 covers 7 bases. Here the CDR3 DNA reads TGTGCCAGCAGAAAAACAGGGGTTCGGCATCAGCCCCAGCATTTT. Translating it yields CASRKTGVRHQPQHF.